A selection of T cell receptor beta chains follows, all from one sample in a study of PD-1 blockade in classical Hodgkin lymphoma. TCRdb keeps only in-frame clones here, not all; method: immunoSEQ multiplex PCR. The table has about 40,000 clones, 80% to 90% seen once; the top ten hold around 7.7%. Specimen: peripheral blood mononuclear cells (PBMCs), collected before the second cycle of nivolumab. All receptors come from a human donor with classical Hodgkin lymphoma. CDR3s include the opening cysteine and the closing phenylalanine or tryptophan. D genes are given only for firm matches. Only some rows state a clone size, as once, few, many or a class for expanded clones.

d_gene	j_gene	abundance	v_gene	CDR3nt	CDR3aa
NA	TRBJ2-7	NA	TRBV2	TGTGCCAGCAGTGAAGCCCCATCTTGGGCCCACGAGCAGTACTTC	CASSEAPSWAHEQYF
NA	TRBJ2-7	NA	TRBV7-8	TGTGCCAGCAGCCCTCCGACCTTTAGCTCCTACGAGCAGTACTTC	CASSPPTFSSYEQYF
TRBD1	TRBJ1-1	NA	TRBV6-6	TGTGCCAGCAGTTACGGGGCAGGGGGCGTGTCTGAAGCTTTCTTT	CASSYGAGGVSEAFF
TRBD1	TRBJ1-4	NA	TRBV5-4	TGTGCCAGCAGGCCGGGACAGGGGGCGGAAAATGAAAAACTGTTTTTT	CASRPGQGAENEKLFF
NA	TRBJ1-5	NA	TRBV28	TGTGCCAGCACCAACCCACGCGGGCCCCAGCATTTT	CASTNPRGPQHF
TRBD1	TRBJ2-5	once	TRBV12-5	TGTGCTAGTGGGACAGACAGGGGCCTTTATGACACCCAGTACTTC	CASGTDRGLYDTQYF
NA	TRBJ1-5	NA	TRBV4-2	TGTGCCAGCACACGGCAGGTCTTTGATCAGCCCCAGCATTTT	CASTRQVFDQPQHF
NA	TRBJ2-1	NA	TRBV7-3	TGTGCCAGCTCGACGCTTTCGGACAATGAGCAGTTCTTC	CASSTLSDNEQFF
NA	TRBJ2-7	NA	TRBV27	TGTGCCAGCAGTTTACTGCCATTGAACGAGCAGTACTTC	CASSLLPLNEQYF
NA	TRBJ1-1	NA	TRBV28	TGTGCCAGCAGTTCCTCATGGACAGAGAACACTGAAGCTTTCTTT	CASSSSWTENTEAFF
TRBD1	TRBJ1-1	NA	TRBV19	TGTGCCAGTAGTGCCAGGGGGCCGCTCACTGAAGCTTTCTTT	CASSARGPLTEAFF
NA	TRBJ2-3	NA	TRBV7-3	TGTGCCAGCAGCTTAACCGGTGGGGACGCAGATACGCAGTATTTT	CASSLTGGDADTQYF
NA	TRBJ2-2	once	TRBV5-1	TGCGCCAGCAGCTTGTGCAGGCTACTCACCGGGGAGCTGTTTTTT	CASSLCRLLTGELFF
TRBD1	TRBJ2-2	NA	TRBV6-1	TGTGCCAGTGACAGGGGGAACACCGGGGAGCTGTTTTTT	CASDRGNTGELFF
TRBD1	TRBJ1-2	NA	TRBV13	TGTGCCAGCAGCTTGCGACAGGGTGCCTACACCTTC	CASSLRQGAYTF
TRBD2	TRBJ2-5	NA	TRBV19	TGTGCCAGTAGTATGGCTAGCGGGCTGAACCGGCGGGAGACCCAGTACTTC	CASSMASGLNRRETQYF
NA	TRBJ2-2	NA	TRBV30	TGTGCCTGGATAGGACAGACCACCGGGGAGCTGTTTTTT	CAWIGQTTGELFF
TRBD1	TRBJ1-2	medium-sized	TRBV5-1	TGCGCCAGCAGCAAGGTGGGACAGGGATATTCAGCTAACTATGGCTACACCTTC	CASSKVGQGYSANYGYTF
NA	TRBJ2-5	NA	TRBV5-1	TGCGCCAGCAGCTTGGTTGGGACATCGGAGACCCAGTACTTC	CASSLVGTSETQYF
TRBD2	TRBJ2-2	NA	TRBV19	TGTGCCAGTAGTATAGCGGGAGGCCCCGGGGAGCTGTTTTTT	CASSIAGGPGELFF
NA	TRBJ1-4	NA	TRBV25-1	TGTGCCAGCAGTGAAATCGGCGTTGAACAGTATAATGAAAAACTGTTTTTT	CASSEIGVEQYNEKLFF
NA	TRBJ2-7	NA	TRBV11-2	TGTGCCAGCAGCTTAGGGAATACCTACGAGCAGTACTTC	CASSLGNTYEQYF
NA	TRBJ1-2	few	TRBV30	TGTGCCTGGAGTCTTGGGGCCGACTATGGCTACACCTTC	CAWSLGADYGYTF
NA	TRBJ1-5	NA	TRBV4-1	TGCGCCAGCAGCCAATGGGACACGAGGGATAGCAATCAGCCCCAGCATTTT	CASSQWDTRDSNQPQHF
NA	TRBJ1-1	NA	TRBV12-5	TGTGCTAGTGGAGGCGCTGAAGCTTTCTTT	CASGGAEAFF
NA	TRBJ1-2	NA	TRBV7-3	TGTGCCAGCAGCTTAATCGGCTGGCAGAGAGGCTACACCTTC	CASSLIGWQRGYTF
NA	TRBJ2-4	NA	TRBV5-4	TGTGCCAGCAGCTTGGAGCCGACATCGGACATTCAGTACTTC	CASSLEPTSDIQYF
NA	TRBJ1-5	NA	TRBV4-2	TGTGCCAGCAGCCAGTCAACCGTCAGAATAAATCAGCCCCAGCATTTT	CASSQSTVRINQPQHF
NA	TRBJ1-2	NA	TRBV6-6	TGTGCCAGCAGCATGGGGAATGGCTACACCTTC	CASSMGNGYTF
TRBD1	TRBJ2-5	NA	TRBV28	TGTGCCAGCAGCCCTCCAGTCTGGGACAGGGTGTTAGAGACCCAGTACTTC	CASSPPVWDRVLETQYF
TRBD2	TRBJ2-7	once	TRBV5-4	TGTGCCAGCAGCTTGTGGTCTAGCGGGAGCCACGAGCAGTACTTC	CASSLWSSGSHEQYF
NA	TRBJ2-7	NA	TRBV28	TGTGCCAGCATCCCCTTAGCGGGACAGCCCTACGAGCAGTACTTC	CASIPLAGQPYEQYF
NA	TRBJ2-1	once	TRBV28	TGTGCCAGCAGTTTATCAGGATTTCAGGCGAATGAGCAGTTCTTC	CASSLSGFQANEQFF